This T cell receptor beta chain was captured in a study of neurological immune-mediated disorders. General observations from the study: TCR clonal expansion peaked in HTLV-1-associated myelopathy patients and was lowest in multiple sclerosis patients.

By 5'RACE with 10-nucleotide random UMIs, the cDNA was made. From the 5' RACE reads, TCRdb called clonotypes with MiXCR, one entry per CDR3 protein. This repertoire shows about 77,000 distinct CDR3 sequences, roughly 9.9% found once; its top ten account for 1.7%. The CDR3 contains 14 residues. The ends were cut back, 4 bases at V and 5 bases at J, with 12 bases in the middle. CDR1 and CDR2 from the germline V gene are SGHRS and YFSETQ. Volunteers from a blood bank in Maryland, USA, constituted the healthy controls. Unsorted libraries were derived from 2 million PBMCs stored at -80 C. This clonotype was counted many times. The antigen remains unidentified.

V and J are TRBV5-1 and TRBJ1-4; D is undetermined. The TCR originated in a man over 45 in good health. Sequenced input: PBMCs. CDR3 region: CASSLNTGNEKLFF. The DNA of the CDR3 is TGCGCCAGCAGCCTAAACACGGGGAATGAAAAACTGTTTTTT.